A selection of T cell receptor beta chains follows, all from one sample in a study of T cells in Graves' hyperthyroidism and ophthalmopathy. TCRdb itself ran the multiplex PCR reads through MiXCR, one entry per CDR3 protein. The table lists around 420,000 distinct CDR3 sequences, around 13% of them singletons, with around 5.3% in the top ten. The sequencing input was blood. The receptor set was obtained from a woman younger than 30 with Graves' hyperthyroidism. Each CDR3 is given with its conserved first and last residue. A D gene is named only where the DNA matches it firmly. Some rows have no size entry. The others give once, few or many, or a class for an expanded clone.

CDR3 DNA: TGTGCCTGGAGTGTAGAGGGGACAGTCGCAGCTTTCTTT
CDR3 protein: CAWSVEGTVAAFF
clone size: -
J gene: TRBJ1-1
V gene: TRBV30
D gene: TRBD1

CDR3 DNA: TGTGCCAGCAAATCGTGGGGAGAAAATGAAAAACTGTTTTTT
CDR3 protein: CASKSWGENEKLFF
clone size: many
J gene: TRBJ1-4
V gene: TRBV28
D gene: -

CDR3 DNA: TGCAGTGCTAGAACAGGGGAGGTGGCACCCCTCCACTTT
CDR3 protein: CSARTGEVAPLHF
clone size: many
J gene: TRBJ1-6
V gene: TRBV20-1
D gene: TRBD1

CDR3 DNA: TGTGCCAGCAGCCCTACTAGCGGGAGAACTGGGGAGCTGTTTTTT
CDR3 protein: CASSPTSGRTGELFF
clone size: -
J gene: TRBJ2-2
V gene: TRBV7-3
D gene: TRBD2

CDR3 DNA: TGTGCCAGCAGACTGGGGCTAGCGGGAGGTGAGCAGTACTTC
CDR3 protein: CASRLGLAGGEQYF
clone size: -
J gene: TRBJ2-7
V gene: TRBV7-9
D gene: TRBD2

CDR3 DNA: TGTGCCAGCAGCCAAGGTGTTGTCGCATGGGCGGGAGGCACCGGGGAGCTGTTTTTT
CDR3 protein: CASSQGVVAWAGGTGELFF
clone size: many
J gene: TRBJ2-2
V gene: TRBV3-1
D gene: TRBD2

CDR3 DNA: TGTGCCAGCAGTTTCAAACTGGCTGGCGGGAGGGCCAGGTTGGAGACCCAGTACTTC
CDR3 protein: CASSFKLAGGRARLETQYF
clone size: many
J gene: TRBJ2-5
V gene: TRBV28
D gene: TRBD2

CDR3 DNA: TGCGCCAGCAGCCATGGTCGGGAGAATGAGCAGTTCTTC
CDR3 protein: CASSHGRENEQFF
clone size: -
J gene: TRBJ2-1
V gene: TRBV4-1
D gene: -

CDR3 DNA: TGTGCCAGCAGTTTACCATCAGGGGTTGCTCAGCCCCAGCATTTT
CDR3 protein: CASSLPSGVAQPQHF
clone size: many
J gene: TRBJ1-5
V gene: TRBV28
D gene: -

CDR3 DNA: TGCGCCAGCAGTGAGTCATCGGGTCCTATCGCAGATACGCAGTATTTT
CDR3 protein: CASSESSGPIADTQYF
clone size: many
J gene: TRBJ2-3
V gene: TRBV10-1
D gene: -

CDR3 DNA: TGTGCCAGCAGCTTAGGTACGACAGGGGGAGACATTCAGTACTTC
CDR3 protein: CASSLGTTGGDIQYF
clone size: many
J gene: TRBJ2-4
V gene: TRBV11-2
D gene: TRBD1

CDR3 DNA: TGTGCCAGCAGCTTAGTAGAGGGCAGGGAGCAGTTCTTC
CDR3 protein: CASSLVEGREQFF
clone size: many
J gene: TRBJ2-1
V gene: TRBV7-2
D gene: -

CDR3 DNA: TGTGCCAGCAATACGGGACTAGCATCCCACGAGCAGTACTTC
CDR3 protein: CASNTGLASHEQYF
clone size: -
J gene: TRBJ2-7
V gene: TRBV6-1
D gene: TRBD2

CDR3 DNA: TGTGCCAGCAGCTCTCGTTCAGGGGTAGGCGAGCAGTTCTTC
CDR3 protein: CASSSRSGVGEQFF
clone size: -
J gene: TRBJ2-1
V gene: TRBV5-4
D gene: -

CDR3 DNA: TGTGCCAGCAGCTCAGACAGGGTTTTAAATCAGCCCCAGCATTTT
CDR3 protein: CASSSDRVLNQPQHF
clone size: -
J gene: TRBJ1-5
V gene: TRBV5-6
D gene: TRBD1

CDR3 DNA: TGCAGTGCTAGAGATGGCGGGAGGGCAAATGAGCAGTTCTTC
CDR3 protein: CSARDGGRANEQFF
clone size: many
J gene: TRBJ2-1
V gene: TRBV20-1
D gene: TRBD2

CDR3 DNA: TGTGCCAGCAGCTTACCCCCGGGGTCCCGCACAGATACGCAGTATTTT
CDR3 protein: CASSLPPGSRTDTQYF
clone size: few
J gene: TRBJ2-3
V gene: TRBV7-9
D gene: -

CDR3 DNA: TGTGCCAGCAGCGTAGACGGGGCCCGCCAGCCCCAGCATTTT
CDR3 protein: CASSVDGARQPQHF
clone size: -
J gene: TRBJ1-5
V gene: TRBV9
D gene: -

CDR3 DNA: TGTGCCAGCGGGCGGGACGGCAATAATGAAAAACTGTTTTTT
CDR3 protein: CASGRDGNNEKLFF
clone size: many
J gene: TRBJ1-4
V gene: TRBV2
D gene: -

CDR3 DNA: TGTGCCAGCAGTCCCGCGATGAACTCACCAGATACGCAGTATTTT
CDR3 protein: CASSPAMNSPDTQYF
clone size: many
J gene: TRBJ2-3
V gene: TRBV6-1
D gene: -